The T cell receptor (beta chain) described here comes from a study of shared clonotypes between healthy human individuals. Study-wide points: Despite large depth, rarefaction showed incomplete sorted-subset sequencing. Since donors were few, the genetic and exposure-history diversity represented was limited.

About this clone: Its specificity is unknown.

Original methodology: Filtering differed for immunoSEQ, which gave only junction sequences without quality scores. Clones were sequenced by immunoSEQ multiplex PCR, and TCRdb holds only the in-frame ones, with some missing. That table gives V, J and clone size, and the DNA gave D and trimming. The sample includes roughly 590,000 clones, nearly 97% of them seen just once. CD45RO-negative, CCR7-selected cells formed the naive CD8 fraction, which excluded terminally differentiated effector memory CD45RA+ cells. The donors were adults (healthy and HIV-negative) with no recent acute infections or vaccinations. The sequencing sample was made of naive CD8+ T cells sorted from blood. The sequence was collected from a woman under 40 in good health.

The DNA for the CDR3 is TGCAGCGTTGGGGACAGCCCTACCTACGAGCAGTACTTC. It yields the protein CSVGDSPTYEQYF. This rearrangement joins TRBV29-1 to TRBJ2-7, with 7 bases aligning to TRBD1. This CDR3 has 13 amino acids. The ends lost 4 bases at V and 2 bases at J; junction bases unmatched: 5. In germline, CDR1 is SQVTM, CDR2 ANQGSEA.